This is a list of T cell receptor beta chains from one sample in a study of T cells in localized non-small cell lung cancer. This table comes from immunoSEQ multiplex PCR, and its TCRdb copy is limited to in-frame clones, with some not included. There are roughly 2,900 clones in the sample; around 24% occur only once, and approximately 11% lies in the top ten. Sequencing was performed on lung tumor tissue, taken before any cancer treatment. The source of these receptors is a female donor aged 60 or older with stage I lung adenocarcinoma. Both conserved end residues are part of each CDR3. D genes are given only for firm matches. Clone size is stated in some rows and not others, as once, few, many or a class when expanded.

>14|NA|TRBD1|TRBJ2-7|TRBV6-8
TGTGCCATCAGGGAAACAGGGGCCTCCTACGAGCAGTACTTC
CAIRETGASYEQYF
>15|NA|NA|TRBJ2-6|TRBV11-3
TGTGCCAGCAGCCTAGGTGGTTCTGGGGCCAACGTCCTGACTTTC
CASSLGGSGANVLTF
>15|NA|NA|TRBJ2-1|TRBV11-3
TGTGCCAGCAGTCAGCGGAGGTCCTCCTACAATGAGCAGTTCTTC
CASSQRRSSYNEQFF
>14|NA|NA|TRBJ1-6|TRBV7-5
TGTGCCAGCAGCTTTAAGGGTTTTAATTCACCCCTCCACTTT
CASSFKGFNSPLHF
>13|NA|NA|TRBJ1-3|TRBV19
TGTGCCTGTGGCAGCTCCTCTGGAAACACCATATATTTT
CACGSSSGNTIYF
>14|few|NA|TRBJ2-7|TRBV11-3
TGTGCCAGCAGCTTAGAGGGGGGCCGCTACGAGCAGTACTTC
CASSLEGGRYEQYF
>18|few|NA|TRBJ1-2|TRBV7-5
TGTGCCAGCAGCTTAGTAGGGACACCACGGGCGGACCTCTATGGCTACACCTTC
CASSLVGTPRADLYGYTF
>15|NA|NA|TRBJ2-5|TRBV11-3
TGTGCCAGCAGCTTAGATTCGACAGTCGAAGAGACCCAGTACTTC
CASSLDSTVEETQYF
>14|few|NA|TRBJ1-5|TRBV28
TGTGCCAGCAGTTTGAGACAGCCCAATCAGCCCCAGCATTTT
CASSLRQPNQPQHF
>14|NA|NA|TRBJ1-1|TRBV25-1
TGTGCCAGCATTCCTGCGGGCATGAACACTGAAGCTTTCTTT
CASIPAGMNTEAFF
>14|NA|NA|TRBJ2-3|TRBV28
TGTGCCAGCAGTTTTTTGAGCGGCACAGATACGCAGTATTTT
CASSFLSGTDTQYF
>16|few|NA|TRBJ2-3|TRBV6-1
TGTGCCAGCAGTGAAGGTGGGACGGTCCTTACAGATACGCAGTATTTT
CASSEGGTVLTDTQYF
>14|NA|NA|TRBJ1-2|TRBV11-3
TGTGCCAGCAGCCTTTCGGACCTAAACTATGGCTACACCTTC
CASSLSDLNYGYTF
>12|NA|NA|TRBJ1-2|TRBV6-1
TGTGCCAGCAGTGAAGGGTACTATGGCTACACCTTC
CASSEGYYGYTF
>12|few|NA|TRBJ1-2|TRBV28
TGTGCCAGCAGTCCGGTATACTATGGCTACACCTTC
CASSPVYYGYTF
>13|medium-sized|NA|TRBJ1-1|TRBV6-8
TGTGCCAGCAGCCCGGGTCAACGCGGGAGAGCTTTCTTT
CASSPGQRGRAFF
>14|NA|NA|TRBJ1-1|TRBV19
TGTGCCAGTAGGCCTGACAGTACCGAGGCTGAAGCTTTCTTT
CASRPDSTEAEAFF
>15|NA|NA|TRBJ2-1|TRBV19
TGTGCCAGTAGTATAGATCTGGGGAGGATCAATGAGCAGTTCTTC
CASSIDLGRINEQFF
>12|NA|NA|TRBJ1-2|TRBV28
TGTGCCAGCAGTTTATTCTCTTCCGGCTACACCTTC
CASSLFSSGYTF
>15|few|NA|TRBJ2-1|TRBV11-3
TGTGCCAGCAGCTTTGACACCTCCTCCTACAATGAGCAGTTCTTC
CASSFDTSSYNEQFF